The clone carrying this T cell receptor (beta chain) came up many times. Antigen: not known. The data were obtained in a study of Graves' ophthalmopathy and Graves' hyperthyroidism. People with hyperthyroidism were aged 18 to 65 and newly diagnosed, under 2 months' duration. The authors used Ficoll-Paque density gradient centrifugation to separate PBMCs. The input was approximately 9.3 ml of fresh peripheral blood. General study results and limits: Appearing in blood as well were most expanded thyroid clonotypes above 0.001 frequency.

The CDR3 is 15 residues long. V was cut by 6 bases and J by 0 bases, with 9 bases left in between. RNA transcripts served as template for amplifying TCR beta CDR3 sequences. An opening RT-PCR round employed HTBI primers and preceded a second-round multiplex PCR. TCRdb re-called the multiplex PCR reads through MiXCR, storing one row per CDR3 protein. In the table there are a few hundred thousand distinct CDR3 sequences, approximately 17% of which are singletons. The receptor was isolated from an adult woman with stable Graves' hyperthyroidism. The rearrangement links TRBV12-3 or TRBV12-4 to TRBJ2-6; D may be TRBD1 (5 bases). Sequencing input: peripheral blood. The CDR3 nucleotides are TGTGCCAGCAGGCGACAGTTCTCTGGGGCCAACGTCCTGACTTTC. It encodes CASRRQFSGANVLTF.